Each of the 31 T cell receptor beta chains below was sequenced from the same sample in a study of cytomegalovirus exposure and HLA in healthy donors. PCR amplification relied on 60 Vbeta primers (plus 13 Jbeta primers). Assay used: immunoSEQ multiplex PCR; TCRdb lists only in-frame clones, some missing. Among 100,000 to 150,000 clones, 65% to 90% were seen once, and the ten largest hold roughly 10%. Sequencing used PBMCs. Every receptor here comes from a male donor in good health and CMV-seropositive.

The chain employs TRBV5-3 and TRBJ2-1; perhaps TRBD2 as D (6 bases). TRBV5-3 is an ORF for which the function is uncertain. CDR3 length equals 15 residues. V was trimmed by 5 bases and J by 1 base, leaving 13 bases between them. The CDR3 DNA sequence: TGTGCCAGAAGTATGGAGGGTGGGTCCTACAATGAGCAGTTCTTC. This sequence encodes CARSMEGGSYNEQFF.

This chain uses TRBV28 with TRBJ2-5; 9 bases match TRBD1. The CDR3 is 15 residues long. Germline loops: CDR1 MDHEN, CDR2 SYDVKM. V trimming: 6 bases; J trimming: 3 bases; junction bases outside the gene matches: 8. The chain's CDR3 is CASRRTGTGKETQYF. The CDR3 DNA reads as TGTGCCAGCAGGCGTACCGGGACAGGGAAAGAGACCCAGTACTTC.

The chain carries TRBV5-4 and TRBJ2-5, with a weak D call TRBD2 (6 bases). The germline V gene has CDR1 SGHNT and CDR2 YYREEE (reference sequence). This CDR3 comprises 13 residues. Trimming took 5 bases from V and 3 from J, leaving 11 bases between them. The CDR3 is CASRKIAEETQYF. The CDR3 DNA follows: TGTGCCAGCAGAAAAATAGCGGAAGAGACCCAGTACTTC.

This clone occurred once. In DNA form, the CDR3 reads TGTGCCATCAGTGAGCCCCAAACCGGAACAGGGATTGAAAAACTGTTTTTT. Translated: CAISEPQTGTGIEKLFF. The V gene is TRBV10-3, the J gene TRBJ1-4; a weak D match, TRBD1 (6 bases). With 2 bases removed from V and 7 bases from J, the gap between germline ends came to 20 bases. Germline CDR1 ENHRY, CDR2 SYGVKD. This CDR3 is 17 amino acids long.

For this clone: One end of the junction varies from germline; a read error may be responsible. V is TRBV28 and J is TRBJ2-2; D is perhaps TRBD2 (5 bases). The CDR3 is made up of 12 amino acids. Germline CDR1 is MDHEN and CDR2 is SYDVKM. The CDR3: CASSRDTGEPFF. The CDR3 bases are TGTGCCAGCAGTCGAGACACCGGGGAGCCGTTTTTT.

In this sample, this clone turned up once. The rearrangement joins TRBV6-6 to TRBJ1-1; 8 nucleotides align to TRBD1. The CDR3 length is 15 residues. Germline V lookup: CDR1 MNHNY, CDR2 SVGAGI (reference sequence). Unmatched junction bases numbered 6, after V lost 3 bases and J lost 3 bases. CDR3 residues: CASSYRTGTYTEAFF. As DNA, the CDR3 is TGTGCCAGCAGTTATCGGACAGGGACCTACACTGAAGCTTTCTTT.

CDR3 region: CASSQEMRGSDTQYF. In DNA form, the CDR3 reads TGCGCCAGCAGCCAAGAAATGCGGGGTTCGGATACGCAGTATTTT. The rearrangement links TRBV4-3 to TRBJ2-3; TRBD2 might be the D (6 bases). Germline V gene lookup returns CDR1 LGHNA and CDR2 YSLEER. This CDR3 comprises 15 residues. V was clipped by 0 bases and J by 6 bases, with 13 bases between them.

This clone appeared a single time. The genes are TRBV18 and TRBJ2-7, with 8 bases identical to TRBD1. The CDR3 runs 16 residues. The germline gives CDR1 KGHSH, CDR2 LQKENI. The J segment lost 5 bases and the V segment lost 0 bases, leaving 9 bases of the junction unmatched. DNA of the CDR3: TGTGCCAGCTCACCACCATCTGGACAGGGAAATGACGAGCAGTACTTC. As protein: CASSPPSGQGNDEQYF.

The chain employs TRBV6-1 and TRBJ2-1; D may be TRBD2 (5 bases). The CDR3 is 14 residues long. Germline loops: CDR1 MNHNS, CDR2 SASEGT. V was clipped by 6 bases and J by 6 bases, with 15 bases between them. The CDR3 loop is CASSRLIALNEQFF. In DNA, the CDR3 is TGTGCCAGCAGCCGACTCATAGCGCTCAATGAGCAGTTCTTC.

The rearrangement links TRBV28 to TRBJ2-3; a weak D match, TRBD2 (7 bases). V was clipped by 0 bases and J by 3 bases, with 16 bases between them. The germline CDR1 and CDR2 sequences are MDHEN and SYDVKM. The CDR3 contains 17 residues. The CDR3, as DNA: TGTGCCAGCAGTTTATGGGCGAGGGGGGAGGGAACAGATACGCAGTATTTT. Its protein product is CASSLWARGEGTDTQYF.

The V gene is TRBV7-2, the J gene TRBJ2-7; 7 nucleotides agree with TRBD1. Germline CDR1 reads SGHTA; CDR2 reads FQGNSA. V shed 4 bases, J shed 3 bases, and the junction held 6 bases outside the gene matches. CDR3 length: 14 amino acids. The CDR3 protein is CASSSTDRVYEQYF. The CDR3 region has the DNA TGTGCCAGCAGCTCCACCGACAGGGTCTACGAGCAGTACTTC.

This clone was found once. V is TRBV9 and J is TRBJ2-4, with D perhaps TRBD2 (6 bases). The CDR3 extends over 16 amino acids. Between the trimmed V and J ends, which lost 0 bases and 0 bases, there was a span of 10 bases. Germline V gene data show CDR1 as SGDLS and CDR2 as YYNGEE. The CDR3 DNA is TGTGCCAGCAGCGTAGGAGCGGGTCTAGCCAAAAACATTCAGTACTTC. Amino acids: CASSVGAGLAKNIQYF. Full variable domain (rest looked up from reference TRBV9 and TRBJ2-4): DSGVTQTPKHLITATGQRVTLRCSPRSGDLSVYWYQQSLDQGLQFLIQYYNGEERAKGNILERFSAQQFPDLHSELNLSSLELGDSALYFCASSVGAGLAKNIQYFGAGTRLSVL.

This clone appeared a single time. CDR3 residues: CAWSVLAQNTEAFF. CDR3 in DNA: TGTGCCTGGAGTGTACTTGCGCAGAACACTGAAGCTTTCTTT. The chain uses TRBV30 and TRBJ1-1; D is uncertain. Deletions cut 0 bases from V and 1 base from J, with 9 bases between. This CDR3 is 14 amino acids long. In germline, CDR1 is GTSNPN, CDR2 SVGIG (reference sequence).

A few counts support this clone. The chain employs TRBV29-1 and TRBJ2-5, with D possibly being TRBD1 (6 bases). The germline V gene encodes CDR1 SQVTM and CDR2 ANQGSEA. V dropped 3 bases and J dropped 5 bases, with 13 bases sitting between them. CDR3 length: 13 residues. The CDR3 bases are TGCAGCGTTGACAGGGGTTCTTCGGAGACCCAGTACTTC. It encodes CSVDRGSSETQYF.

This chain joins TRBV7-9 and TRBJ2-1, with TRBD1 matching over 11 bases. CDR3 size: 17 residues. J was trimmed by 4 bases and V by 5 bases; bases with no gene match: 10. CDR1 and CDR2 (germline): SEHNR, FQNEAQ (reference sequence). This CDR3 reads CASSPDRGRGGYNEQFF. As DNA, the CDR3 is TGTGCCAGCAGCCCGGACAGGGGGCGTGGAGGATACAATGAGCAGTTCTTC. The full variable domain, its missing parts supplied by reference TRBV7-9 and TRBJ2-1, is DTGVSQNPRHKITKRGQNVTFRCDPISEHNRLYWYRQTLGQGPEFLTYFQNEAQLEKSRLLSDRFSAERPKGSFSTLEIQRTEQGDSAMYLCASSPDRGRGGYNEQFFGPGTRLTVL.

This chain uses TRBV28 with TRBJ2-7; 9 positions match TRBD1. Germline trimming cut 8 bases from V and 4 bases from J; bases unmatched to any gene: 12. The CDR3 has 15 residues. CDR1 and CDR2 (germline): MDHEN, SYDVKM. The CDR3 here is CASFTGTGLPYEQYF. As DNA, the CDR3 is TGTGCCAGCTTTACCGGGACAGGGCTCCCATACGAGCAGTACTTC.

V is TRBV9 and J is TRBJ2-1; D might be TRBD2 (5 bases). Germline loops: CDR1 SGDLS, CDR2 YYNGEE. Trimming pared 4 bases from V and 8 bases from J, leaving 16 bases between. The CDR3 extends over 14 amino acids. Written as DNA, the CDR3 is TGTGCCAGCAGCCCCCCCCCGGGGTCGCATGAGCAGTTCTTC. Its translation is CASSPPPGSHEQFF.

This chain links TRBV28 with TRBJ2-1, with 7 nucleotides matching TRBD1. The V segment lost 5 bases and the J segment 15 bases; nucleotides outside the gene matches: 10. This CDR3 contains 12 residues. Germline CDR1 reads MDHEN; CDR2 reads SYDVKM. CDR3 amino acids: CASSPQTGWLFF. The DNA for the CDR3 is TGTGCCAGCAGTCCCCAGACAGGGTGGCTGTTCTTC.

This sequence joins TRBV10-3 and TRBJ2-5; a possible D gene is TRBD2 (6 bases). The length of the CDR3 is 16 residues. Trimming cost V 0 bases and J 1 base, with 12 bases left between them. CDR1 is ENHRY, CDR2 SYGVKD, per germline. The CDR3 protein is CAISESAGPLQETQYF. The CDR3 nucleotides read TGTGCCATCAGTGAGTCGGCGGGACCTCTCCAAGAGACCCAGTACTTC.

This rearrangement joins TRBV9 to TRBJ2-7, with D unclear. V was clipped by 2 bases and J by 1 base, with 7 bases between them. In germline, CDR1 is SGDLS, CDR2 YYNGEE. The CDR3 is 13 residues long. CDR3 in amino acids: CASSVSSSYEQYF. The CDR3 DNA reads as TGTGCCAGCAGCGTTTCCTCTTCCTACGAGCAGTACTTC.

The chain has TRBV29-1 and TRBJ2-5; 9 nucleotides match TRBD2. TRBJ2-7 matches the DNA end more closely, so the J call is doubtful. The CDR3 totals 21 residues. The V gene's germline CDR1 is SQVTM and CDR2 ANQGSEA. CDR3 region: CSVGVNVGIRTSACLAHEQYF. In DNA form, the CDR3 reads TGCAGCGTCGGGGTCAACGTGGGTATTCGGACTAGCGCCTGCCTTGCCCACGAGCAGTACTTC.

J is TRBJ2-3 and V is TRBV6-4, with 7 bases matching TRBD2. The CDR3 spans 14 residues. The germline V gene encodes CDR1 MRHNA and CDR2 SNTAGT. V trimming: 5 bases; J trimming: 4 bases; junction bases outside the gene matches: 6. The CDR3: CASSRGGSADTQYF. The CDR3 coding sequence is TGTGCCAGCAGTCGGGGCGGGAGTGCAGATACGCAGTATTTT.

The gene calls are TRBV13 and TRBJ2-1, with D unclear. V was shortened by 0 bases and J by 5 bases, with 11 bases between the two germline ends. The CDR3 runs 15 residues. Germline CDR1 and CDR2: PRHDT and FYEKMQ (reference sequence). As DNA, the CDR3 is TGTGCCAGCAGCTTAGGCAGCGTGGTGAACAATGAGCAGTTCTTC. Translation: CASSLGSVVNNEQFF. The whole variable domain, filled in from reference TRBV13 and TRBJ2-1, reads AAGVIQSPRHLIKEKRETATLKCYPIPRHDTVYWYQQGPGQDPQFLISFYEKMQSDKGSIPDRFSAQQFSDYHSELNMSSLELGDSALYFCASSLGSVVNNEQFFGPGTRLTVL.

V is TRBV10-3 and J is TRBJ2-2, with a tentative D call TRBD2 (6 bases). V shed 2 bases and J shed 4 bases, with 14 bases lying between them. This CDR3 contains 16 residues. CDR1 and CDR2 from the germline V gene are ENHRY and SYGVKD. CDR3 protein: CAISEARGISTGELFF. The DNA for the CDR3 is TGTGCCATCAGTGAGGCCCGGGGGATTAGCACCGGGGAGCTGTTTTTT.

This clone was recorded only once. The rearrangement joins TRBV19 to TRBJ2-1; 10 bases agree with TRBD1. The CDR3 length is 19 residues. The germline CDR1 and CDR2 sequences are LNHDA and SQIVND (reference sequence). The junction had 22 bases not matched to a gene; V was cut back by 6 bases and J by 8 bases. CDR3 bases: TGTGCCAGTAGACTTACGGGGACAGGGGAAGTTGGGACGATCGATGAGCAGTTCTTC. Translating gives CASRLTGTGEVGTIDEQFF. Full variable domain (missing parts from reference TRBV19 and TRBJ2-1): DGGITQSPKYLFRKEGQNVTLSCEQNLNHDAMYWYRQDPGQGLRLIYYSQIVNDFQKGDIAEGYSVSREKKESFPLTVTSAQKNPTAFYLCASRLTGTGEVGTIDEQFFGPGTRLTVL.

This clone was counted a single time. The chain links TRBV27 to TRBJ2-7, with TRBD1 matching 8 bases. The CDR3 is 15 residues long. Trimming at V came to 4 bases and at J to 1 base, leaving 6 bases not matched to a gene. Germline V CDR1 and CDR2: MNHEY, SMNVEV (reference sequence). In nucleotides, the CDR3 is TGTGCCAGCAGTTCCCGACAGGGGTTGTCCTACGAGCAGTACTTC. This encodes CASSSRQGLSYEQYF.

The chain couples TRBV29-1 to TRBJ2-1, with 7 bases aligning to TRBD2. The CDR3 consists of 13 residues. Germline V CDR1 and CDR2: SQVTM, ANQGSEA. Trimming took 4 bases from V and 7 from J; bases not matched to a gene: 7. CDR3 coding DNA: TGCAGCGTTGGGGAGCGGGAAGTGAATGAGCAGTTCTTC. It is translated as CSVGEREVNEQFF.

V gene TRBV9 combines with J gene TRBJ2-5; possibly TRBD1 for D (6 bases). This CDR3 is built from 14 residues. V lost 2 bases and J lost 0, with 8 bases in between. CDR1 is SGDLS, CDR2 YYNGEE, per germline. The CDR3 bases are TGTGCCAGCAGCGTTACAGGGAACCAAGAGACCCAGTACTTC. Encoded protein: CASSVTGNQETQYF.

This chain links TRBV21-1 with TRBJ2-1; the table's D call, TRBD2, has no DNA check behind it. TRBV21-1 is a recognized pseudogene. This CDR3 is built from 17 residues. The CDR3 DNA sequence: TGTGCCAGCAGGTGTTACGTTCGTAGCAGCTCCTACAATGAGCAGTTCTTC. This codes for CASRCYVRSSSYNEQFF.

The chain couples TRBV6-5 to TRBJ1-1; TRBD1 matches at 8 bases. The germline V gene encodes CDR1 MNHEY and CDR2 SVGAGI. The CDR3 sequence is 15 residues long. V dropped 5 bases and J dropped 0; count of bases not matched to a gene: 5. CDR3 residues: CASSLRQGMNTEAFF. The CDR3 nucleotides read TGTGCCAGCAGTCTCCGACAGGGGATGAACACTGAAGCTTTCTTT.

The rearrangement joins TRBV7-6 to TRBJ2-2; D is perhaps TRBD1 (6 bases). V gave up 5 bases and J gave up 5 bases, with 15 bases separating them. Germline CDR1 reads SGHVS; CDR2 reads FNYEAQ. This CDR3 has 15 amino acids. CDR3 bases: TGTGCCAGCAGCCCCCTAGGGGGATGGACCGGGGAGCTGTTTTTT. It is translated as CASSPLGGWTGELFF.